This paragraph reports one TCR beta chain. Its specific antigen is unknown. Per-nucleotide qualities are absent, and no much larger clonotype sits a single base away. TCRbeta CDR3 regions were amplified from genomic DNA using the immunoSEQ Assay, a bias-controlled multiplex PCR. Per the original workflow: The number of nucleated cells in each sample was estimated by amplification of reference gene primers within the assay. To quantify the absolute abundance of each unique TCRbeta CDR3 rearrangement, sequence reads were collapsed and filtered. For each sample, productive Simpson clonality was calculated as the square root of Simpson's diversity index over productive rearrangements. This immuneACCESS table, as held by TCRdb, lists in-frame sequences with V and J called but not all clones. Of the missing ones, under half trace to an unresolved V gene in checked studies; the others have no known cause. D and trimming come from the DNA, and the V and J calls and clone size come from that table. The sample table holds about 180,000 clones, of which 80% to 90% were seen once. About 10% of the sample is in the top ten clones.

This sample was included in a study of blood T cell repertoires in COVID-19 (dated by TCRdb to 2019 to 2021). For the study in its entirety: Samples from collaborators originated in the United States, Italy and Spain and spanned both the acute and convalescent phases of COVID-19. The prospective study material was composed of cDNA or gDNA derived from T cells, B-cell-depleted T cells, or PBMCs. The dataset comprised deeply sampled blood TCRbeta repertoires from subjects exposed to, actively infected with, or recovered from COVID-19. The repertoires were made available in a free public database intended to serve as a resource for research on the immune response to SARS-CoV-2. The samples were drawn from the first 160 participants of the ongoing ImmuneRACE study and from under 1,500 subjects provided by 6 global collaborators. Sample metadata almost always included a de-identified subject ID, COVID-19 status, age in years and sex. HLA class I and class II types, where available, came from metadata supplied by the sample provider rather than from assay-based typing.

Collaborating institutions collected whole blood in K2EDTA tubes following their own protocols. For TCRbeta analysis, collaborators shipped samples in one of three forms: frozen whole blood, isolated PBMCs, or DNA extracted from either of those sample types. The junction shows trimming of 4 bases on V and 7 bases on J, plus 14 bases between the germline ends. The germline V gene sets CDR1 to MDHEN and CDR2 to SYDVKM. The CDR3 contains 13 residues, cysteine and phenylalanine counted. Only the CDR3 DNA stays, 39 bases, in frame from base 1. Paper-wide results and their limitations: How much clinical and demographic metadata was included differed by source and by participant, and the metadata was provided uncurated.

The sequence was collected from a human donor with active or convalescent COVID-19. The donor label of this sample is uncertain. The chain is assembled from TRBV28 and TRBJ2-7; TRBD2 is a weak D gene call, 5 bases matching. Specimen: peripheral blood. CDR3 protein: CASSSLGPGEQYF. The DNA sequence is as follows: TGTGCCAGCAGTTCCCTCGGACCGGGGGAGCAGTACTTC. Extended through the reference TRBV28 and TRBJ2-7 proteins, this CDR3 yields the full variable domain: DVKVTQSSRYLVKRTGEKVFLECVQDMDHENMFWYRQDPGLGLRLIYFSYDVKMKEKGDIPEGYSVSREKKERFSLILESASTNQTSMYLCASSSLGPGEQYFGPGTRLTVT.